This record looks at one TCR beta chain sequence and its context. Antigen unknown. These data originate in a study of vaccination and CD4 T cells after COVID-19. Across the study: At a median approximately 70 days (range 14 to 241) after dose two, post-vaccine samples were obtained.

Documented treatment: approximately 9-day PBMC culture with coronavirus spike peptide pools or control peptides (ViraFEST assay). Sequencing of the DNA from cultured CD4+ T cells was carried out with the Oncomine TCR Beta short-read assay. TCRdb re-called the PCR reads through MiXCR, storing one row per CDR3 protein. The sample lists under 20,000 distinct CDR3 sequences, approximately 31% seen once, with about 15% in the top ten. The CDR3 loop spans 17 amino acids. The germline V gene encodes CDR1 SGHRS and CDR2 YFSETQ. V was pared by 4 bases and J by 7 bases, with 10 bases of the junction left unmatched.

The TCR sequence derives from a human donor with COVID-19. The chain joins TRBV5-1 to TRBJ2-2; TRBD2 matches 13 bases. What was sequenced was cultured CD4+ T cells from blood. CDR3 nucleotides: TGCGCCAGCAGCCTACCTGGGACTAGCGGGGTTTACGGGGAGCTGTTTTTT. It is translated as CASSLPGTSGVYGELFF.